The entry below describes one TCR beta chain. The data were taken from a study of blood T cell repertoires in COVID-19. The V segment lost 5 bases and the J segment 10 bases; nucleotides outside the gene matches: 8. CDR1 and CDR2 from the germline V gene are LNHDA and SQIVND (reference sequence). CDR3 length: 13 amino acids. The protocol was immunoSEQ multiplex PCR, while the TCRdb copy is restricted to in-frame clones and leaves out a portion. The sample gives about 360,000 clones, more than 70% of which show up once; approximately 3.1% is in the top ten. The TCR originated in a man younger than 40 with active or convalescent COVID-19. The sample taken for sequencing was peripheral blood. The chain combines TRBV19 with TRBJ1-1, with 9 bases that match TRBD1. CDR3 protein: CASSLQGAKRAFF. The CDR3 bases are TGTGCCAGTAGTCTACAGGGGGCGAAGAGAGCTTTCTTT.